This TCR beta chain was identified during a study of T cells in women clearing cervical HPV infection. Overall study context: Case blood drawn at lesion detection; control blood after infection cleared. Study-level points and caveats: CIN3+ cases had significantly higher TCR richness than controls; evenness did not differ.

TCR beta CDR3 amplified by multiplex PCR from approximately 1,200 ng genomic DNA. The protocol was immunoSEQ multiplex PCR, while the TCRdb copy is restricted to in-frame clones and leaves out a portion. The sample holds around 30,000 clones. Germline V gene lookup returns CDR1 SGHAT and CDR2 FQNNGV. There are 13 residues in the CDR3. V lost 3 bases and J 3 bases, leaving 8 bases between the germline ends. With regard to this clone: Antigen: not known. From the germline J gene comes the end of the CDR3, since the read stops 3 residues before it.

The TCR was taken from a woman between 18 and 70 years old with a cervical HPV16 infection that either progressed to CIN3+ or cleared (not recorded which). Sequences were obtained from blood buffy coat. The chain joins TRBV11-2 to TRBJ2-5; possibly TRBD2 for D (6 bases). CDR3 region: CASSFSGEETQYF. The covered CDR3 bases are TGTGCCAGCAGCTTTAGCGGAGAAGAGACC.